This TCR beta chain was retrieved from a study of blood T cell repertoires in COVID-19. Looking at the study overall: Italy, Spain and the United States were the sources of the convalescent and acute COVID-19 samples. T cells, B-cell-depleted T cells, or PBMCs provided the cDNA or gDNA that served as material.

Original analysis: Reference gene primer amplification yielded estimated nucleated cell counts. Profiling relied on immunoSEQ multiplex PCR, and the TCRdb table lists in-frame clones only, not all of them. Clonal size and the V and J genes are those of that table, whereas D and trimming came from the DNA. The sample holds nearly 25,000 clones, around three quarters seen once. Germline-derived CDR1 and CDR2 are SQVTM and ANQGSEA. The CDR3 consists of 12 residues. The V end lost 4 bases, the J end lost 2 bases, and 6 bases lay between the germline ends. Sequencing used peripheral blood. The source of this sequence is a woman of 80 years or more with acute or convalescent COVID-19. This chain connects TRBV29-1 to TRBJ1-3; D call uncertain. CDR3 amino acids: CSVGQTGNTIYF. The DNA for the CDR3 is TGCAGCGTTGGCCAGACTGGAAACACCATATATTTT.